This is a list of T cell receptor beta chains from one sample in a study of T cell clonotyping in hematopoietic cell transplantation. Produced via immunoSEQ multiplex PCR; TCRdb's table is partial and in-frame only. The data hold about 49,000 clones, with 65% to 90% observed a single time. The sequenced sample was peripheral blood mononuclear cells, obtained before stem cell transplant. Receptors originate from a man aged 60-69 years with biphenotypic leukemia. Some clones in this sample may be carry-over from other donors' samples. CDR3s leave out the opening cysteine and the closing phenylalanine or tryptophan.

V gene: TRBV6-1
CDR3 protein: ASSVDRGGYGYT

V gene: TRBV4-2
CDR3 protein: ASSRENTGELF

V gene: TRBV28
CDR3 protein: ASRAPGEQY

V gene: TRBV5-1
CDR3 protein: ASSSDGGTGELF

V gene: TRBV19
CDR3 protein: ASSIRGDQPQH

V gene: TRBV19
CDR3 protein: ASSIDGTANTEAF

V gene: TRBV6-6
CDR3 protein: ATGQGYGYT

V gene: TRBV7-9
CDR3 protein: ASSLGRSYGYT

V gene: TRBV28
CDR3 protein: ASRTSPGHGGYGYT

V gene: TRBV9
CDR3 protein: ASSVAATAYNEQF

V gene: TRBV6-5
CDR3 protein: ASSYLGMDEQY

V gene: TRBV28
CDR3 protein: ASSPQRLADYEQY

V gene: TRBV30
CDR3 protein: AWNGQSNEKLF

V gene: TRBV20-1
CDR3 protein: SAGSNQPQH

V gene: TRBV19
CDR3 protein: ASSGGAADTQY

V gene: TRBV5-1
CDR3 protein: ASNEGTSGQETQY

V gene: TRBV30
CDR3 protein: AWSVLAGYTEAF

V gene: TRBV4-3
CDR3 protein: ASSHLTGTDTQY

V gene: TRBV30
CDR3 protein: AWRRDITGELF

V gene: TRBV5-6
CDR3 protein: ASSGTFGEQY

V gene: TRBV29-1
CDR3 protein: SASESYTEAF

V gene: TRBV4-2
CDR3 protein: ASSTQPGTSQEQF

V gene: TRBV5-1
CDR3 protein: ASSQTRANTEAF

V gene: TRBV6-5
CDR3 protein: ASSYSGGSETGELF

V gene: TRBV28
CDR3 protein: ASIGGTSLASYT

V gene: TRBV30
CDR3 protein: AWSGSSSSKNIQY

V gene: TRBV19
CDR3 protein: ASSWAYGSGPRPQH

V gene: TRBV5-6
CDR3 protein: ASSPGTGREPQH

V gene: TRBV19
CDR3 protein: ASRDKHRDSQETQY

V gene: TRBV2
CDR3 protein: ASSDPHRRGDYEQY

V gene: TRBV27
CDR3 protein: ASKAAGKVTGELF

V gene: TRBV2
CDR3 protein: ASSQVRGARTEAF

V gene: TRBV27
CDR3 protein: ASSHRPGQTFEQY

V gene: TRBV25-1
CDR3 protein: ATSPGGADTQY

V gene: TRBV7-8
CDR3 protein: ASSFRRGSATRFYEQY

V gene: TRBV30
CDR3 protein: AWTEDWGGEKLF

V gene: TRBV6-1
CDR3 protein: ASSEDWGTEAF

V gene: TRBV6-6
CDR3 protein: ASSPGTVGYTEAF

V gene: TRBV5-1
CDR3 protein: ASSLDPSKSTDTQY

V gene: TRBV6-5
CDR3 protein: ASSYDPVNTEAF

V gene: TRBV4-2
CDR3 protein: ASSQDPPYEQY

V gene: TRBV5-4
CDR3 protein: ASSLARASADTQY

V gene: TRBV11-1
CDR3 protein: ASSLTGYHEQY